This T cell receptor (beta chain) was obtained from a study of human T cells and chemical hapten exposure. Whole-study context: Each week of the approximately 25-week study, patients had diphenylcyclopropenone applied to the scalp.

This clonotype was seen repeatedly, ten times or more. Its specificity is not known. Whole-study results and caveats: With regard to DPC sensitization, TCRs above 1 in 1000 frequency did not change.

TCRdb ran MiXCR on the RACE reads and lists one entry per CDR3 protein. Among tens of thousands of distinct CDR3 sequences, around 10% were seen once, and the ten largest hold around 4%. The ends were cut back, 6 bases at V and 6 bases at J, with 16 bases in the middle. The germline gives CDR1 LNHDA, CDR2 SQIVND (reference sequence). There are 14 residues in the CDR3. This sample's time point: pre-sensitization, week 0. Treatment reported: therapeutic diphenylcyclopropenone sensitization with weekly scalp DPC. Prior to each patch test being applied, blood was drawn. V usage is TRBV19 and J usage is TRBJ2-3; possible D gene TRBD1, 6 bases. The source is a woman aged 40 to 49 with alopecia areata. Some clones in this sample may be carry-over from other donors' samples. The sequencing used whole blood, collected in connection with sensitization to the hapten diphenylcyclopropenone (DPC). The CDR3 region has the DNA TGTGCCAGTAGCGTGACAGGCAGTGGCGATACGCAGTATTTT. Residues: CASSVTGSGDTQYF.